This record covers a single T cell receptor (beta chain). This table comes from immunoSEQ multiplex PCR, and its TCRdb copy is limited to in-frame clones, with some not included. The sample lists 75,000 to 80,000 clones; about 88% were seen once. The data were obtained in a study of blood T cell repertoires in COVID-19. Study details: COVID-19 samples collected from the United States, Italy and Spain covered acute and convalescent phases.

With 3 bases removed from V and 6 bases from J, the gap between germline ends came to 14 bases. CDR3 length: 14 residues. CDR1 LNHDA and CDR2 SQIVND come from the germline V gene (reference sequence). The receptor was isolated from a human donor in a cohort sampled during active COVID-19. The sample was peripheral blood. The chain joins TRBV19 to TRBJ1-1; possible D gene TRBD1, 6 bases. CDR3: CASSIEQGQAEAFF. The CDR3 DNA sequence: TGTGCCAGTAGTATCGAACAGGGTCAGGCTGAAGCTTTCTTT.